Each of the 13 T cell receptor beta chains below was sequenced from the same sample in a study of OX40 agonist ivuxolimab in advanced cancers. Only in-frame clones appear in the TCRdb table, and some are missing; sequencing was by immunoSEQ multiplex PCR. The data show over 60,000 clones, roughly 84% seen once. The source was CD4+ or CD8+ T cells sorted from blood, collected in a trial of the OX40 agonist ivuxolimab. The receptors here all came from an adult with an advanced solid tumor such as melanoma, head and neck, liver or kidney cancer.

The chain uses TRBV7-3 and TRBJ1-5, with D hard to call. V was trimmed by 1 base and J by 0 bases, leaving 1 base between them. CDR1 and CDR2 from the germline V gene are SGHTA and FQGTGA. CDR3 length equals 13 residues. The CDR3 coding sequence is TGTGCCAGCAGCTTAAGTAGCAATCAGCCCCAGCATTTT. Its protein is CASSLSSNQPQHF.

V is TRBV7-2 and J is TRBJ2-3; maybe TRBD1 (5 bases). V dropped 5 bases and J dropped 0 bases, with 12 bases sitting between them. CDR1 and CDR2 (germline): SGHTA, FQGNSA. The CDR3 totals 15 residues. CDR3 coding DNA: TGTGCCAGCAGCCTACAGGTCTCTAGCACAGATACGCAGTATTTT. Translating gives CASSLQVSSTDTQYF. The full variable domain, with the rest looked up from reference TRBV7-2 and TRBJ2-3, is GAGVSQSPSNKVTEKGKDVELRCDPISGHTALYWYRQSLGQGLEFLIYFQGNSAPDKSGLPSDRFSAERTGGSVSTLTIQRTQQEDSAVYLCASSLQVSSTDTQYFGPGTRLTVL.

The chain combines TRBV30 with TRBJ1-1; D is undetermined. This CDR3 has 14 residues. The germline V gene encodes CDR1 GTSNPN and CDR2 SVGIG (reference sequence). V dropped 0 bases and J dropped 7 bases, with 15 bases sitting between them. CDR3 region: CAWSVLVGRGEAFF. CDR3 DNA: TGTGCCTGGAGTGTACTGGTGGGGAGAGGTGAAGCTTTCTTT.

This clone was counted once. The CDR3 here is CSVEEGANEKLFF. The CDR3 region has the DNA TGCAGCGTTGAAGAAGGGGCTAATGAAAAACTGTTTTTT. J is TRBJ1-4 and V is TRBV29-1, with a possible D match to TRBD1 (5 bases). This CDR3 contains 13 residues. Trimming removed 0 bases from V and 3 bases from J, with 5 bases in between. Looked up from germline, CDR1 is SQVTM and CDR2 is ANQGSEA.

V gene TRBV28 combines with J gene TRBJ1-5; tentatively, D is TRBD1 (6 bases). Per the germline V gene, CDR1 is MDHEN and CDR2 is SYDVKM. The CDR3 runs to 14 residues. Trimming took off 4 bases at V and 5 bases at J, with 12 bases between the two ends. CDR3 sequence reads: CASSSGTPDQPQHF. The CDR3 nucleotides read TGTGCCAGCAGTTCCGGGACACCAGATCAGCCCCAGCATTTT.

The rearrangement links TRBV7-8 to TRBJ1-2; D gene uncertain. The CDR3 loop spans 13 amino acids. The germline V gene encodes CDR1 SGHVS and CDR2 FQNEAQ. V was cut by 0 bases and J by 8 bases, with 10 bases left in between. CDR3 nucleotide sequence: TGTGCCAGCAGCTTAGCGCGGGAGCGGGGCTACACCTTC. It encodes CASSLARERGYTF.

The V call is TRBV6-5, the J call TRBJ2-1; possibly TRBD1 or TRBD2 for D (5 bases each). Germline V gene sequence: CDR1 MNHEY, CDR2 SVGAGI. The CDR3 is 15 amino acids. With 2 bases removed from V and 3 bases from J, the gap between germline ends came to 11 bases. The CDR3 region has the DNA TGTGCCAGCAGTTACGGGGGAATCGGCTACAATGAGCAGTTCTTC. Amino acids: CASSYGGIGYNEQFF.

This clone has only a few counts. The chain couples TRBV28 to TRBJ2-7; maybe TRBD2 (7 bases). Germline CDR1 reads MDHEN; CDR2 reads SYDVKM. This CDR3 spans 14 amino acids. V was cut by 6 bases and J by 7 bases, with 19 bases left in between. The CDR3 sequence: CASRKSGTQGEQYF. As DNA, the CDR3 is TGTGCCAGCAGAAAAAGCGGGACCCAGGGGGAGCAGTACTTC.

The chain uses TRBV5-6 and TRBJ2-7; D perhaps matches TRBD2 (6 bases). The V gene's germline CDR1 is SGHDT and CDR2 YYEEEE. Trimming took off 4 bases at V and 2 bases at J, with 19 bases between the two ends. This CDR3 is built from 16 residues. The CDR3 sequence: CASSEGLHSLTYEQYF. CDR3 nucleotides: TGTGCCAGCAGCGAGGGACTGCACTCCTTAACCTACGAGCAGTACTTC.

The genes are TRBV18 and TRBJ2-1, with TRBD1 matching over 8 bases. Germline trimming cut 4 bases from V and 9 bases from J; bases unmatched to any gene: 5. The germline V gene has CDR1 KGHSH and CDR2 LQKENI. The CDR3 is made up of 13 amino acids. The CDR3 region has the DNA TGTGCCAGCTCACGACAGGGGACCGGTGAGCAGTTCTTC. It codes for CASSRQGTGEQFF.

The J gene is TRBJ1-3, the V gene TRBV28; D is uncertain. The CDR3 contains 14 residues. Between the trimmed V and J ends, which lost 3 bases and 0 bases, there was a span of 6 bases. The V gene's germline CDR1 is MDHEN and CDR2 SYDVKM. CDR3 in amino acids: CASSFDLSGNTIYF. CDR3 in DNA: TGTGCCAGCAGTTTTGACCTCTCTGGAAACACCATATATTTT.

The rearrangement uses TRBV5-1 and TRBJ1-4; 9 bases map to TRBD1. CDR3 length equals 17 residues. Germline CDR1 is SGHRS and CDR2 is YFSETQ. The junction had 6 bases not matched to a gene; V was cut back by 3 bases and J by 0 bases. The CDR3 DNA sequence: TGCGCCAGCAGCTCCGGGACAGGGATTACAACTAATGAAAAACTGTTTTTT. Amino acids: CASSSGTGITTNEKLFF.

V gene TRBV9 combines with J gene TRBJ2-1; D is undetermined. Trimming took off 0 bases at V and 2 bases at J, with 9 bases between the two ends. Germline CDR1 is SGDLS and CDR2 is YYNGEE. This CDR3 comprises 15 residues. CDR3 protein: CASSVDAVTYNEQFF. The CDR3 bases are TGTGCCAGCAGCGTAGACGCCGTAACCTACAATGAGCAGTTCTTC.